This TCR beta chain emerged from a study of T-cell memory formation after mild COVID-19. Study summary: Among the donors, TCR clusters were largely specific to each donor.

TCRdb re-called the 5' RACE reads through MiXCR, storing one row per CDR3 protein. The sample gives about 470,000 distinct CDR3 sequences, about 20% of which show up once; around an eighth is in the top ten. General observations from the study: Second-wave clones that peaked on day 37 lacked confirmed SARS-CoV-2 specificity.

In this sample, this clonotype turned up once. Its cognate antigen is unknown. The sequence came from an adult woman who had mild COVID-19 (a few samples of this study predate the infection). Cell type and time point are not known. The sequencing input was PBMCs or a T cell subset sorted from them (not recorded which).

DNA for the CDR3: TGCAGTGCTAGAATAGACGCCACCCAAGCTTTCTTT. It codes for CSARIDATQAFF. The J gene is TRBJ1-1, the V gene TRBV20-1; D is unclear. Per the germline V gene, CDR1 is DFQATT and CDR2 is SNEGSKA (reference sequence). The CDR3 loop spans 12 amino acids. The V and J ends lost 2 bases and 9 bases respectively, with 13 bases between them.